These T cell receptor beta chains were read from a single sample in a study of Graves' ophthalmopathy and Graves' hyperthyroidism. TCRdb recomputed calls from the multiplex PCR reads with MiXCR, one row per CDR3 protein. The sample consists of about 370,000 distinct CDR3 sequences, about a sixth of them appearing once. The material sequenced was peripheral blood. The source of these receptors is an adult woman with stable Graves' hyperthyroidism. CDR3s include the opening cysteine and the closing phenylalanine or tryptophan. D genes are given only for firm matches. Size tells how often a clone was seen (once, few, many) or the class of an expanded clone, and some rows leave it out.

TGTGCCAGCAGTGAAGCGCGCGGGGCTGCCACTGAAGCTTTCTTT | CASSEARGAATEAFF | TRBJ1-1 | - | TRBV6-1 | many
TGTGCCAGCAGTTGGACAGGAGGGAACACTGAAGCTTTCTTT | CASSWTGGNTEAFF | TRBJ1-1 | TRBD1 | TRBV6-5 | many
TGTGCCAGCAGCGTAGGGGCAAGGAGCTCCTACAATGAGCAGTTCTTC | CASSVGARSSYNEQFF | TRBJ2-1 | - | TRBV9 | -
TGTGCCTGGAGTCCCCTAACCGCTCTTTATGGCTACACCTTC | CAWSPLTALYGYTF | TRBJ1-2 | - | TRBV30 | many
TGTGCCAGCAGTTTAGGGCAGGTCACTGAAGCTTTCTTT | CASSLGQVTEAFF | TRBJ1-1 | - | TRBV28 | many
TGTGCCAGCAGGACAGCCACAGGGTCCACCCTAGCTTTCTTT | CASRTATGSTLAFF | TRBJ1-1 | - | TRBV6-1 | many
TGCGCCAGCAGCTTTGGGGGGGCCTACGAGCAGTACTTC | CASSFGGAYEQYF | TRBJ2-7 | TRBD2 | TRBV5-1 | many
TGCGCCAGCAGCTTGAGGACAGCTAATTCACCCCTCCACTTT | CASSLRTANSPLHF | TRBJ1-6 | - | TRBV5-1 | many
TGTGCCAGCAGTTACGGCAACTATGGCTACACCTTC | CASSYGNYGYTF | TRBJ1-2 | - | TRBV25-1 | many
TGTGCCAGCAGCCGACTAGCGGGAGACGAGCAGTACTTC | CASSRLAGDEQYF | TRBJ2-7 | TRBD2 | TRBV11-1 | many
TGTGCCAGCAGTGAAGAGTTTTATAGGACTGAAGCTTTCTTT | CASSEEFYRTEAFF | TRBJ1-1 | - | TRBV6-1 | -
TGTGCCAGCAGCGTAATAGGGACCGGGGAGCTGTTTTTT | CASSVIGTGELFF | TRBJ2-2 | - | TRBV9 | few
TGTGCCAGCAGCATGAGCCAGATCTATGAAGCTTTCTTT | CASSMSQIYEAFF | TRBJ1-1 | - | TRBV6-1 | many
TGCGCCAGCAGCTCCCGGACAGATTCAGCTAAGTACTTC | CASSSRTDSAKYF | TRBJ2-4 | - | TRBV5-1 | few
TGTGCCAGCAGTGAAGAGGCGGGGGGGAGAGGAGAGACCCAGTACTTC | CASSEEAGGRGETQYF | TRBJ2-5 | TRBD2 | TRBV6-1 | -
TGTGCTAGTGGTGGATGGGACAGGGGGCACTACGAGCAGTACTTC | CASGGWDRGHYEQYF | TRBJ2-7 | TRBD1 | TRBV12-5 | many
TGCAGTGCCCCGGATCTGGGAAGCGGGAGAAAAGGTACCTACGAGCAGTACTTC | CSAPDLGSGRKGTYEQYF | TRBJ2-7 | TRBD2 | TRBV20-1 | -
TGTGCCAGCAGTTACTTCGCCAGCATGAACACTGAAGCTTTCTTT | CASSYFASMNTEAFF | TRBJ1-1 | - | TRBV6-5 | -
TGCAGTCCAGCGGGAGGCCAGCTCGGACAAGAGACCCAGTACTTC | CSPAGGQLGQETQYF | TRBJ2-5 | TRBD2 | TRBV20-1 | many
TGTGCCAGCAGCCAAGGACGGCTAGCGGGAGGGCCAAGAGAGACCCAGTACTTC | CASSQGRLAGGPRETQYF | TRBJ2-5 | TRBD2 | TRBV14 | many
TGTGCCAGCAGTCAGGGGCGGGAGACCCAGTACTTC | CASSQGRETQYF | TRBJ2-5 | - | TRBV6-2/TRBV6-3 | many
TGTGCCAGCAGTTATCGCTTCTCCTACGAGCAGTACTTC | CASSYRFSYEQYF | TRBJ2-7 | - | TRBV27 | many
TGTGCCAGCAGTCTCACAGGGGAAGACACTGAAGCTTTCTTT | CASSLTGEDTEAFF | TRBJ1-1 | TRBD1 | TRBV28 | -
TGCAGTGCTGGGACACTCTCATACCAAGAGACCCAGTACTTC | CSAGTLSYQETQYF | TRBJ2-5 | - | TRBV20-1 | -
TGTGCCAGCAGGACCCCTACAGGGACTGAGACTTTCTTT | CASRTPTGTETFF | TRBJ1-1 | - | TRBV12-3/TRBV12-4 | many
TGTGCCAGCAGTTTGGAATTTCAGCCCCAGCATTTT | CASSLEFQPQHF | TRBJ1-5 | - | TRBV12-3/TRBV12-4 | -
TGTGCCAGCAGCGTAGCAAGGACAGCGAACTATGGCTTCACCTTC | CASSVARTANYGFTF | TRBJ1-2 | - | TRBV9 | -
TGTGCCAGCAGCCGGACAGGCGGGGAGCTGTTTTTT | CASSRTGGELFF | TRBJ2-2 | TRBD1 | TRBV3-1 | many
TGTGCCAGCAGTTTAGTTCTATCTCTGGCGGGAAACTACGAGCAGTACTTC | CASSLVLSLAGNYEQYF | TRBJ2-7 | - | TRBV28 | -
TGTGCCAGCAGTTACTCGGGACTAGCGGGAGCCGAGCAGTACTTC | CASSYSGLAGAEQYF | TRBJ2-7 | TRBD2 | TRBV6-5 | few
TGTGCCAACTCCTTCACCACAGCCACACGGGCTCGGACTGAAGCTTTCTTT | CANSFTTATRARTEAFF | TRBJ1-1 | - | TRBV18 | -
TGTGTCAGCAGCCCTCAGACAGGGAAGAACACTGAAGCTTTCTTT | CVSSPQTGKNTEAFF | TRBJ1-1 | TRBD1 | TRBV7-6 | many
TGTGCCAGCAGTTTATGGGCGGCGCCCACCACCGGGGAGCTGTTTTTT | CASSLWAAPTTGELFF | TRBJ2-2 | - | TRBV12-3/TRBV12-4 | many
TGTGCCAGCAGTTTGCACCGACAGGGCTTGGAGACCCAGTACTTC | CASSLHRQGLETQYF | TRBJ2-5 | TRBD1 | TRBV28 | many
TGCGCCAGCAGCGAGGCTCGGAGTAACACTGAAGCTTTCTTT | CASSEARSNTEAFF | TRBJ1-1 | - | TRBV5-1 | many
TGCAGCGTCGGACAGGGGGCCTACGAGCAGTACTTC | CSVGQGAYEQYF | TRBJ2-7 | TRBD1 | TRBV29-1 | many
TGCAGCGTTGAAGATCGGGTTTACGAGCAGTACTTC | CSVEDRVYEQYF | TRBJ2-7 | - | TRBV29-1 | many
TGTGCCAGCAGTTACTCCCCTACCTATGGCTACACCTTC | CASSYSPTYGYTF | TRBJ1-2 | - | TRBV6-5 | many
TGTGCCACCAGTGATGGGGACTTCTATGGCTACACCTTC | CATSDGDFYGYTF | TRBJ1-2 | - | TRBV24-1 | many
TGTGCCAGCAGTCCCCGCTTATACGAGCAGTACTTC | CASSPRLYEQYF | TRBJ2-7 | - | TRBV6-2/TRBV6-3 | many
TGTGCCAGCAGCTTAGGGGTACGAATCTACGAGCAGTACTTC | CASSLGVRIYEQYF | TRBJ2-7 | - | TRBV11-2 | many
TGTGCCAGCAGCTTAGAGGGGGTGGCCTATAATTCACCCCTCCACTTT | CASSLEGVAYNSPLHF | TRBJ1-6 | - | TRBV7-2 | many
TGTGCCAGCAGCGACAGGGGCCGACTAGCGGTAGTTCAAGAGACTCAGTACTTC | CASSDRGRLAVVQETQYF | TRBJ2-7 | - | TRBV11-2 | -
TGTGCCAGCACCCAACCCATCACGGGACACCCGTTCCAAGAGACCCAGTACTTC | CASTQPITGHPFQETQYF | TRBJ2-5 | - | TRBV6-2/TRBV6-3 | many
TGCAGTGCCCACAGGTCGAAGACCCAGTACTTC | CSAHRSKTQYF | TRBJ2-5 | - | TRBV20-1 | many
TGTGCCAGCAGTTTCACAGGGCAGGCTAACTATGGCTACACCTTC | CASSFTGQANYGYTF | TRBJ1-2 | - | TRBV27 | many